This entry features one T cell receptor beta chain sequence. Germline values: CDR1 SGHAT, CDR2 FQDESV (reference sequence). V lost 5 bases to trimming and J lost 9 bases; unmatched junction nucleotides: 12. The CDR3 spans 16 residues. The data were taken from a study of blood T cell repertoires in COVID-19. Background on the study: Some COVID-19 samples were acute and others convalescent; all came from the United States, Italy and Spain.

Authors' analysis steps: From reference gene primer amplification, estimates of nucleated cell counts were derived. Repertoires were generated with immunoSEQ multiplex PCR, while TCRdb's copy carries only in-frame clones and drops some. V and J calls and clone size are as listed in that table; D and trimming were resolved from the DNA. The data hold about 120,000 clones, with 80% to 90% observed a single time. This sequence joins TRBV11-1 and TRBJ2-1, with 11 bases that match TRBD2. The sample was peripheral blood. This TCR was sampled from a man aged 70-80 years with active or convalescent COVID-19. DNA of the CDR3: TGTGCCAGCAGCGCCCGCGGAACTAGCGGGAGTGGTGAGCAGTTCTTC. It codes for CASSARGTSGSGEQFF.